These 10 T cell receptor beta chains were sequenced from one sample in a study of shared clonotypes between healthy human individuals. Sequencing used immunoSEQ multiplex PCR; TCRdb keeps in-frame clones, though not all of them. Of approximately 640,000 clones in the sample, 72% were seen once. Sequencing was done on a sample of memory CD4+ T cells sorted from blood. Regarding subset: CD45RA-negative fraction. These receptors were taken from a woman younger than 45 in good health.

V usage is TRBV6-5 and J usage is TRBJ1-1; no clear D gene. CDR1 and CDR2 from the germline V gene are MNHEY and SVGAGI. V lost 1 base to trimming and J lost 8 bases, with 5 bases between them. The CDR3 is 11 residues long. The CDR3: CASSYLGEAFF. The DNA for the CDR3 is TGTGCCAGCAGTTACTTGGGAGAAGCTTTCTTT.

The chain joins TRBV28 to TRBJ1-1; maybe TRBD1 (5 bases). Looked up from germline, CDR1 is MDHEN and CDR2 is SYDVKM. V lost 6 bases, J lost 6 bases, and 14 bases lay in between. The CDR3 loop spans 13 amino acids. The CDR3 is CASRQGTLAEAFF. The CDR3, as DNA: TGTGCCAGCAGGCAAGGGACTCTGGCTGAAGCTTTCTTT.

Concerning this clone: This sequence may be a read error, since a much larger clone differs from it by one base. The gene calls are TRBV7-8 and TRBJ1-1; no definite D call. Germline CDR1 reads SGHVS; CDR2 reads FQNEAQ. V was cut by 1 base and J by 1 base, with 4 bases left in between. The CDR3 is 13 residues long. This CDR3 reads CASSLVGNTEAFF. The CDR3 DNA is TGTGCCAGCAGCTTAGTGGGGAACACTGAAGCTTTCTTT.

This chain links TRBV18 with TRBJ2-7; D is unclear. CDR1 is KGHSH, CDR2 LQKENI, per germline. The CDR3 is 14 residues long. V lost 4 bases to trimming and J lost 1 base, with 11 bases between them. CDR3 nucleotide sequence: TGTGCCAGCTCACTGGACGCAAAATCCTACGAGCAGTACTTC. It codes for CASSLDAKSYEQYF.

V is TRBV9 and J is TRBJ2-3; maybe TRBD2 (5 bases). The V end lost 6 bases, the J end lost 1 base, and 9 bases lay between the germline ends. The CDR3 covers 13 residues. CDR1 and CDR2 (germline): SGDLS, YYNGEE. DNA of the CDR3: TGTGCCAGCACGAGAGCGGGCACAGATACGCAGTATTTT. As protein: CASTRAGTDTQYF.

The rearrangement links TRBV5-8 to TRBJ2-1, with 11 bases matching TRBD2. Germline CDR1 and CDR2: SGHTS and YDEGEE. This CDR3 has 16 amino acids. J was trimmed by 9 bases and V by 7 bases; bases with no gene match: 15. The DNA for the CDR3 is TGTGCCAGCGGTCCATTAGCGGGAGGGCTTAGGGGTGAGCAGTTCTTC. As protein: CASGPLAGGLRGEQFF.

The chain employs TRBV10-1 and TRBJ2-7; D is ambiguous. The CDR3 is 20 residues long. The germline CDR1 and CDR2 sequences are WNHNN and SYGVQD (reference sequence). V was clipped by 2 bases and J by 5 bases, with 31 bases between them. CDR3 residues: CASSETNLFHTGPLQDEQYF. CDR3 DNA: TGCGCCAGCAGTGAGACTAACCTTTTCCATACCGGACCCCTCCAGGACGAGCAGTACTTC.

The CDR3 sequence is CASSLVLEKLFF. The CDR3 DNA reads TGTGCCAGCAGTTTAGTCCTAGAAAAACTGTTTTTT. The chain recombines TRBV28 with TRBJ1-4; D gene unclear. V was cut by 2 bases and J by 8 bases, with 6 bases left in between. CDR1 and CDR2 (germline): MDHEN, SYDVKM. The CDR3 contains 12 residues. The full variable domain, in which reference TRBV28 and TRBJ1-4 provide the parts outside the CDR3, is DVKVTQSSRYLVKRTGEKVFLECVQDMDHENMFWYRQDPGLGLRLIYFSYDVKMKEKGDIPEGYSVSREKKERFSLILESASTNQTSMYLCASSLVLEKLFFGSGTQLSVL.

The CDR3 is CSVATGPGEKLFF. CDR3 DNA sequence: TGCAGCGTTGCGACAGGTCCGGGTGAAAAACTGTTTTTT. The rearrangement links TRBV29-1 to TRBJ1-4; maybe TRBD1 (6 bases). The germline V gene encodes CDR1 SQVTM and CDR2 ANQGSEA. This CDR3 comprises 13 residues. Trimming shortened V by 4 bases and J by 7 bases, and 13 bases separated the two germline ends.

This sequence joins TRBV5-1 and TRBJ2-7, with TRBD2 identical over 8 bases. This CDR3 spans 15 amino acids. Germline CDR1 and CDR2: SGHRS and YFSETQ. With 2 bases clipped from V and 0 bases from J, the junction kept 4 bases outside the gene matches. CDR3 DNA sequence: TGCGCCAGCAGCTTTGGCGGGGGGAGCTCCTACGAGCAGTACTTC. Its translation is CASSFGGGSSYEQYF.